Listed here is a single T cell receptor (beta chain). Its antigen is unknown. The time point: patch test 1, 2 weeks after DPC sensitization. Treatment here: therapeutic diphenylcyclopropenone sensitization with weekly scalp DPC. The sample originates from a study of human T cells and chemical hapten exposure. TCRdb processed the RACE reads anew with MiXCR; each CDR3 protein has one entry. The sample has about 100,000 distinct CDR3 sequences, approximately 11% seen once. Per germline, CDR1 SEHNR and CDR2 FQNEAQ (reference sequence). CDR3 size: 17 residues. V was pared by 4 bases and J by 3 bases, with 13 bases of the junction left unmatched. Study observations and caveats: The presence of alopecia in the donors means their immune response may differ from healthy people's.

The chain couples TRBV7-9 to TRBJ2-5; 8 bases map to TRBD2. This material consisted of whole blood, taken in connection with sensitization to the hapten diphenylcyclopropenone (DPC). The sequence was obtained from a woman between 40 and 55 years old with alopecia areata. Some clones in this sample may be carry-over from other donors' samples. CDR3 in DNA: TGTGCCAGCAGCTCCACTATGGGAGCGGGAGAAAAAGAGACCCAGTACTTC. It translates to CASSSTMGAGEKETQYF.